These 8 T cell receptor beta chains share one sample of origin, sequenced in a study of blood T cell repertoires in COVID-19. Repertoires were generated with immunoSEQ multiplex PCR, while TCRdb's copy carries only in-frame clones and drops some. Of 180,000 or so clones in the sample, more than 65% were seen once. What was sequenced was PBMCs or T cells enriched from blood (not recorded which). The receptor set was obtained from a man in his forties or fifties who had recovered from COVID-19.

The V and J genes are TRBV4-2 and TRBJ2-5; 10 bases map to TRBD2. The CDR3 runs 16 residues. The germline V gene encodes CDR1 LGHNA and CDR2 YNFKEQ. Trimming took 0 bases from V and 6 from J; bases not matched to a gene: 7. The CDR3 loop reads CASSQDVLAGEKTQYF. The CDR3 nucleotides read TGTGCCAGCAGCCAAGATGTCCTAGCGGGAGAAAAGACCCAGTACTTC.

This clone has only one observation. This chain joins TRBV6-5 and TRBJ1-3; 7 bases align to TRBD1. Trimming cost V 7 bases and J 2 bases; bases outside gene matches: 8. This CDR3 has 15 residues. Germline CDR1 MNHEY, CDR2 SVGAGI. CDR3 coding DNA: TGTGCCAGCACCTTAAAGGGGGCAACTGGAAACACCATATATTTT. It yields the protein CASTLKGATGNTIYF.

The rearrangement joins TRBV28 to TRBJ1-1; D uncertain. Trimming left V 7 bases short and J 0 bases short, with 12 bases between. The length of the CDR3 is 14 residues. Germline values: CDR1 MDHEN, CDR2 SYDVKM. The chain's CDR3 is CASKPGSMNTEAFF. The CDR3 region has the DNA TGTGCCAGCAAACCGGGGAGCATGAACACTGAAGCTTTCTTT.

This clone occurred a few times. The CDR3, as DNA: TGCAGCGGCACTCTAGCGGTAACCGGGGAGCTGTTTTTT. As protein: CSGTLAVTGELFF. The chain joins TRBV29-1 to TRBJ2-2; 7 nucleotides match TRBD2. The CDR3 contains 13 residues. CDR1 and CDR2 (germline): SQVTM, ANQGSEA. V gave up 7 bases and J gave up 5 bases; unmatched junction bases: 7.

CDR3 residues: CASSSLAGDFTDTQYF. DNA for the CDR3: TGTGCCAGCAGTTCCCTAGCGGGAGACTTCACAGATACGCAGTATTTT. The gene calls are TRBV28 and TRBJ2-3, with 10 bases fitting TRBD2. The CDR3 is 16 amino acids. J lost 2 bases, V lost 4 bases, and 6 bases had no gene match. Germline values: CDR1 MDHEN, CDR2 SYDVKM.

V gene TRBV18 combines with J gene TRBJ1-2, with D unclear. CDR3 length: 14 residues. Trimming removed 5 bases at V and 5 bases at J, with 15 bases between. Germline CDR1 KGHSH, CDR2 LQKENI. Here the CDR3 reads CASSSGSREYGYTF. In nucleotides, the CDR3 is TGTGCCAGCTCATCCGGGAGTAGGGAATATGGCTACACCTTC.

The chain has TRBV29-1 and TRBJ2-3; D gene ambiguous. V lost 0 bases and J 7 bases, leaving 14 bases between the germline ends. This CDR3 spans 14 amino acids. The germline CDR1 and CDR2 sequences are SQVTM and ANQGSEA. CDR3 protein: CSVEDLGVSNTQYF. CDR3 sequence (DNA): TGCAGCGTTGAAGACCTAGGAGTGAGCAATACGCAGTATTTT.

CDR3 sequence reads: CASSRLPGGYNEQFF. The CDR3 nucleotides are TGTGCCAGCAGCCGTCTCCCAGGAGGATACAATGAGCAGTTCTTC. The rearrangement joins TRBV7-3 to TRBJ2-1; D may be TRBD2 (5 bases). The V gene's germline CDR1 is SGHTA and CDR2 FQGTGA. Trimming shortened V by 5 bases and J by 4 bases, and 15 bases separated the two germline ends. The CDR3 sequence is 15 residues long. Variable domain in full (rest from reference TRBV7-3 and TRBJ2-1): GAGVSQTPSNKVTEKGKYVELRCDPISGHTALYWYRQSLGQGPEFLIYFQGTGAADDSGLPNDRFFAVRPEGSVSTLKIQRTERGDSAVYLCASSRLPGGYNEQFFGPGTRLTVL.